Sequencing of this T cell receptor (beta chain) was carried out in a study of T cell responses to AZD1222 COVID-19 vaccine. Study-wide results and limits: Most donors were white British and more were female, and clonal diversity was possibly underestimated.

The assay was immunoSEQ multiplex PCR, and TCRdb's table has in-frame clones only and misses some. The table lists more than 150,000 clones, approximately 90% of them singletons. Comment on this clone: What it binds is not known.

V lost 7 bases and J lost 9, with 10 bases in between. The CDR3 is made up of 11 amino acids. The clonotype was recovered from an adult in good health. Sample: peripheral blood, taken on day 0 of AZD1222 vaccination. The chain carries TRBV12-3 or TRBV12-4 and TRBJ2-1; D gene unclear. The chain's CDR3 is CASTGFGEQFF. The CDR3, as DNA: TGTGCCAGCACCGGGTTCGGTGAGCAGTTCTTC.